This T cell receptor beta chain was sequenced for a study of graft-versus-host responses after intestinal transplantation. About the research overall: Recipients had multivisceral, liver-intestinal, or isolated intestinal transplants. The study gave all recipients anti-thymocyte globulin induction, then tacrolimus and steroids for 2 to 3 years.

In its sample, this clone was seen a few times. Study-level findings and limits: Some GvH clones appeared in ileal mucosa or blood before recipient bone marrow.

Generated by immunoSEQ multiplex PCR, the TCRdb table keeps only in-frame clones and is missing some. Among 12,000 to 15,000 clones, around a third were seen once, and the ten largest hold about 2%. The authors seeded 200,000 CFSE-labeled responder cells together with 200,000 irradiated stimulator cells tagged with violet dye. The responders that had proliferated, CFSE-low CD3+CD4+ and CD3+CD8+ cells, were sorted after the reaction. The sequencing used alloreactive CD8+ T cells from a mixed lymphocyte reaction culture, collected before intestinal transplant. Subset noted: CFSE-low proliferating T cells sorted from roughly six-day pre-transplant mixed lymphocyte reaction (GvH or HvG direction). The TCR sequence derives from a human patient who received an intestinal transplant.

In nucleotides, the CDR3 is TGCGCCAGCAGCCAAGATTGGACAGATTTGACCACTGAAGCTTTCTTT. It codes for CASSQDWTDLTTEAFF. The chain has TRBV4-3 and TRBJ1-1, with TRBD1 as a possible D gene (6 bases). There are 16 residues in the CDR3. Trimming stripped 0 bases from V and 4 bases from J, with 15 bases between. The germline V gene encodes CDR1 LGHNA and CDR2 YSLEER.